This entry concerns a single TCR beta chain. The germline gives CDR1 SGDLS, CDR2 YYNGEE. This CDR3 spans 20 amino acids. V was trimmed by 3 bases and J by 4 bases, leaving 29 bases between them. The repertoire was sequenced with immunoSEQ multiplex PCR; TCRdb's copy has only in-frame clones and lacks some. Of some 32,000 clones listed, around 81% were seen once; the top ten hold around 4.5%. These data originate in a study of STAT5B mutations in CD4+ large granular lymphocyte leukemia. The chain combines TRBV9 with TRBJ2-1; D may match TRBD1 or TRBD2 (5 bases each). This TCR came from a human donor in good health. Sequencing used CD4+ T cells from blood buffy coats. CDR3 DNA: TGTGCCAGCAGCGCCACCACTGCTGGATGGGGGAGTCGAGGTTACAATGAGCAGTTCTTC. Translated: CASSATTAGWGSRGYNEQFF.